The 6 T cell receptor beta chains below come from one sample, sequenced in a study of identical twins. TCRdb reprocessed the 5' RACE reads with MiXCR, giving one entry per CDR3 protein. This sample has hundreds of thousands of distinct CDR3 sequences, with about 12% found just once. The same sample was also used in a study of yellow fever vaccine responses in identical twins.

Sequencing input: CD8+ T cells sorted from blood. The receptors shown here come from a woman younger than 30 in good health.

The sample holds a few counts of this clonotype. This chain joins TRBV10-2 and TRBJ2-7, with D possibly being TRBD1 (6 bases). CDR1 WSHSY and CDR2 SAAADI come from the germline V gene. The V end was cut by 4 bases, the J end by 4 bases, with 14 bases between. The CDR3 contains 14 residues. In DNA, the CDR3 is TGCGCCAGCAGTGCGGGACACAAACCTTACGAGCAGTACTTC. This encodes CASSAGHKPYEQYF.

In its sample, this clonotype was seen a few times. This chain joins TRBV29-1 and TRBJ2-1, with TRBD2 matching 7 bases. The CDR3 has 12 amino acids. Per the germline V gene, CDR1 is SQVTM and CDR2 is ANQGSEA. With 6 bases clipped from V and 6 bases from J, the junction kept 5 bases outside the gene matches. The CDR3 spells CSVLAEVNEQFF. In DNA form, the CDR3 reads TGCAGCGTGCTAGCGGAGGTCAATGAGCAGTTCTTC.

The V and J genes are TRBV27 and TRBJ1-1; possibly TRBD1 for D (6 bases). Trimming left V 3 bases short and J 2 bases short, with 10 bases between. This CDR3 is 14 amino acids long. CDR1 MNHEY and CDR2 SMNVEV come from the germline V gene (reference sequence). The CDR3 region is CASSFYRDNTEAFF. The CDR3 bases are TGTGCCAGCAGTTTTTACAGGGACAACACTGAAGCTTTCTTT.

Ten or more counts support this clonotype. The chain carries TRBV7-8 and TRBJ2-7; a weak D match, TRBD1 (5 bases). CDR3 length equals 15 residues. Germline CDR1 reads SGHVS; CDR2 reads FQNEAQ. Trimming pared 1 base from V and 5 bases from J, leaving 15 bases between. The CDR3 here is CASSLGQGTLNEQYV. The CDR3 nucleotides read TGTGCCAGCAGCTTAGGTCAGGGAACATTAAACGAGCAGTACGTC.

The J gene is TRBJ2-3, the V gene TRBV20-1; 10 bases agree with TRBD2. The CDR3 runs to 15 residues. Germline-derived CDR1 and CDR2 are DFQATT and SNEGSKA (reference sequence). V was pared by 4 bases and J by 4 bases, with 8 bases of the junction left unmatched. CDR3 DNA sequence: TGCAGTGCTACGCCTAAGCGGGAGGGGCCAGATACGCAGTATTTT. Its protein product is CSATPKREGPDTQYF.

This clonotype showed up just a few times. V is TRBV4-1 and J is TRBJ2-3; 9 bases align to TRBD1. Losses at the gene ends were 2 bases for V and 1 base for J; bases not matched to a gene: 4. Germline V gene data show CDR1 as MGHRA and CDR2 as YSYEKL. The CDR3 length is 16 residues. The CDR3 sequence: CASSQRQGVRTDTQYF. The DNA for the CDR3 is TGCGCCAGCAGCCAAAGACAGGGGGTTCGCACAGATACGCAGTATTTT.